This TCR beta chain emerged from a study of blood T cell repertoires in COVID-19. Germline V gene sequence: CDR1 LNHDA, CDR2 SQIVND (reference sequence). With termini counted, the CDR3 has 14 amino acids. Concerning this clone itself: Since no conserved phenylalanine or tryptophan closes the CDR3, a read error is the likely cause. No DNA is shown, since the ends of the CDR3 on it are uncertain; the CDR3 is the one TCRdb lists.

Generated by immunoSEQ multiplex PCR, the TCRdb table keeps only in-frame clones and is missing some. The sample holds around 200,000 clones, about 83% seen once. This chain uses TRBV19 with TRBJ1-1; the table's D call of TRBD1 was not tested on the DNA. The material sequenced was peripheral blood. The sequence was obtained from a woman between 18 and 29 years old who had recovered from COVID-19. The CDR3 loop reads CASSIDIYFRQGKI.